This T cell receptor beta chain was found in a study of T cells in Graves' hyperthyroidism and ophthalmopathy. Study-level results: Also found in blood were most expanded thyroid clonotypes above 0.001. Prediction of ophthalmopathy progression came a median roughly 6.4 months pre-onset.

Germline V CDR1 and CDR2: SGHDN, FVKESK. V lost 1 base, J lost 4 bases, and 8 bases lay in between. CDR3 length: 14 residues. This clonotype was found a few times. What it binds is not known. TCR beta CDR3 regions were amplified from RNA transcripts. First-round RT-PCR of the TCR CDR3 relied on the HTBI primer set. TCRdb re-called the multiplex PCR reads through MiXCR, storing one row per CDR3 protein. The table has 300,000 to 350,000 distinct CDR3 sequences, more than 11% seen once. Uncontrolled infection, other autoimmune disease, pregnancy or lactation disqualified patients from enrolment. The diagnostic basis comprised clinical symptoms, serum thyroxine and TRAb, thyroid ultrasound and orbital computed tomography.

The rearrangement links TRBV14 to TRBJ2-4; D unclear. Material: blood. This TCR derives from a woman aged 30 to 39 with Graves' hyperthyroidism. The CDR3 sequence: CASSQVDGKNIQYF. The CDR3 DNA follows: TGTGCCAGCAGCCAAGTCGACGGGAAAAACATTCAGTACTTC.